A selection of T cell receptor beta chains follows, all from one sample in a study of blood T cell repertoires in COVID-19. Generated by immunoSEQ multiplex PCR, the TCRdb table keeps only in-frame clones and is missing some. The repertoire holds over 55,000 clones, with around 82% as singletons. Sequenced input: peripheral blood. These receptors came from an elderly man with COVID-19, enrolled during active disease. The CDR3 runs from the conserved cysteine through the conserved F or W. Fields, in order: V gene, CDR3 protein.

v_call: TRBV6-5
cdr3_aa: CASSYYLGGGTEAFF

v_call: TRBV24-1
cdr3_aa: CATSDPQGRGSGYTF

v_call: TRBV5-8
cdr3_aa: CASSPGRGPGANEKLFF

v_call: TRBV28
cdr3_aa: CASSLGSSGGGVGYTF

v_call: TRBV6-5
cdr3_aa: CASRTGDTYNEQFF

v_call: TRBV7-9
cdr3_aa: CASSPQGPGTDAFF

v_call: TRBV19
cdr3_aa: CASSPPGQGYNEQFF

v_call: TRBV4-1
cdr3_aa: CASSQVLVEKLFF

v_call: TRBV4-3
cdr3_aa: CASSQGRRNEQFF

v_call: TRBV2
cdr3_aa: CASSVRTTEAFF

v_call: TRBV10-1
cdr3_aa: CASRPGQGANTGELFF

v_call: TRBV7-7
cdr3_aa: CASSPGRTDTQYF

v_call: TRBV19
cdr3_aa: CASTTGGSEAFF

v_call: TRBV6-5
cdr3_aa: CASRMTGPGGNTIYF

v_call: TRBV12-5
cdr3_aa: CASALQQGNIQYF

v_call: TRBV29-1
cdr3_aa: CSVEDRGLSYEQYF

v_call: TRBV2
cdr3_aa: CASSSQGGNYGYTF

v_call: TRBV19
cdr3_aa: CASIRGGEAFF

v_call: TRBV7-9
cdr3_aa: CASSEITGGVFGYGYTF

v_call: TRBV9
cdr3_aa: CASSVFQGGNNSPLHF

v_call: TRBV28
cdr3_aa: CASSLRSTGFTGELFF

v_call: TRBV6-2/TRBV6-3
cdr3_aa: CASSSQKAGTNTGELFF

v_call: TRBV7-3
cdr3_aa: CASSPQGQYNEQFF

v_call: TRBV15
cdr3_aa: CATSSQTANTGELFF

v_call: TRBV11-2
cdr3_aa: CASSRTSGGPYEQYF

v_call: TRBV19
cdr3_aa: CASRGTGTFYGYTF